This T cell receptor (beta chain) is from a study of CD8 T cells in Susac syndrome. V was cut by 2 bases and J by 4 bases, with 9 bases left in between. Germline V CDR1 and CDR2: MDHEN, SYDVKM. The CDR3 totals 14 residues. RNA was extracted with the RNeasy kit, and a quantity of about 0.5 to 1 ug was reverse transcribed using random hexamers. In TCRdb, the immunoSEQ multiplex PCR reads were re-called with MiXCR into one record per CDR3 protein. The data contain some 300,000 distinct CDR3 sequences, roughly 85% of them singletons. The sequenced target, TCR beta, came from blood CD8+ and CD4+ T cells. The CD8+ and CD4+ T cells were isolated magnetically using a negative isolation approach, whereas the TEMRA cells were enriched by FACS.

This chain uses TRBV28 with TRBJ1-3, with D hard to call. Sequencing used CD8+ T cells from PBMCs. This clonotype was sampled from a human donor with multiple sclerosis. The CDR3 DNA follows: TGTGCCAGCAGTTTACTCTCCGACGGAAACACCATATATTTT. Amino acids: CASSLLSDGNTIYF.